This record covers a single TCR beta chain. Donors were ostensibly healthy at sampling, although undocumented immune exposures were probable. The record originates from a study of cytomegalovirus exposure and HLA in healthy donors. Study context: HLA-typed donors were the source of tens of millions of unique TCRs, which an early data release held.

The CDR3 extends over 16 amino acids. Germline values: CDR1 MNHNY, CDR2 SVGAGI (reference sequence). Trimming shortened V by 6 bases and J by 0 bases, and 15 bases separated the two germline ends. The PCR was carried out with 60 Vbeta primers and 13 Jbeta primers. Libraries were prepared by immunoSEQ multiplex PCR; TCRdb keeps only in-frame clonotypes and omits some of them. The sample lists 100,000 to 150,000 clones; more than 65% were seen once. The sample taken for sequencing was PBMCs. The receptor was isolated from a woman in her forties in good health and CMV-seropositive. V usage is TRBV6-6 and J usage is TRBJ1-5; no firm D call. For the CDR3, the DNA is TGTGCCAGCAGCCCTCGGGAGGCCTATAGCAATCAGCCCCAGCATTTT. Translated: CASSPREAYSNQPQHF.